A selection of T cell receptor beta chains follows, all from one sample in a study of shared clonotypes between healthy human individuals. Clones were read by immunoSEQ multiplex PCR, and TCRdb kept only the in-frame ones, dropping some. The table lists 450,000 to 500,000 clones, around four fifths of them singletons. The source material was PBMCs. The origin of the receptors is a woman aged 35 to 49 in good health. Some clones in this sample may be carry-over from other donors' samples. Each CDR3 is given with its conserved first and last residue. Fields, in order: J gene, V gene, clone size, D gene, CDR3 protein, CDR3 DNA. The D gene is left open where the match is weak. Size is omitted from some rows. Given values are once, few, many or a class for expanded clones.

TRBJ2-2 TRBV9 - TRBD2 CASSVGTSGNGELFF TGTGCCAGCAGCGTGGGGACTAGCGGTAACGGGGAGCTGTTTTTT
TRBJ2-5 TRBV5-6 - TRBD2 CASSRGLAGFRETQYF TGTGCCAGCAGCCGGGGACTAGCGGGCTTCAGGGAGACCCAGTACTTC
TRBJ2-1 TRBV11-3 once TRBD2 CASSKTSGLSVEQFF TGTGCCAGCAGCAAGACTAGCGGGCTATCGGTTGAGCAGTTCTTC
TRBJ2-7 TRBV29-1 - - CSVEGTSYEQYF TGCAGCGTTGAAGGGACCTCCTACGAGCAGTACTTC
TRBJ2-3 TRBV7-2 - - CASSPGRRTDTQYF TGTGCCAGCAGCCCGGGACGACGCACAGATACGCAGTATTTT
TRBJ2-2 TRBV29-1 - TRBD1 CSVRTGSGGELFF TGCAGCGTACGGACAGGGTCCGGCGGGGAGCTGTTTTTT
TRBJ2-1 TRBV5-1 - - CASSLLAVRNEQFF TGCGCCAGCAGCTTACTAGCCGTGAGAAATGAGCAGTTCTTC
TRBJ2-2 TRBV14 - - CASSPEWAGELFF TGTGCCAGCAGCCCGGAGTGGGCCGGGGAGCTGTTTTTT
TRBJ2-7 TRBV28 - - CASSPPLVSSYEQYF TGTGCCAGCAGTCCTCCCTTAGTTTCATCCTACGAGCAGTACTTC
TRBJ2-7 TRBV5-6 - TRBD2 CASSGTTTSGSYEQYF TGTGCCAGCAGCGGGACTACAACTAGCGGGAGCTACGAGCAGTACTTC
TRBJ1-1 TRBV9 - - CASRADVGRPSEAFF TGTGCCAGCAGGGCTGACGTTGGACGGCCGAGTGAAGCTTTCTTT
TRBJ2-3 TRBV2 few TRBD2 CASSEAAGASGRRYTQYF TGTGCCAGCAGTGAAGCGGCCGGGGCTAGCGGGAGAAGGTATACGCAGTATTTT
TRBJ2-3 TRBV5-8 - - CASSLLGTDTQYF TGTGCCAGCAGCTTGTTGGGCACAGATACGCAGTATTTT
TRBJ2-7 TRBV27 - TRBD2 CASKRLAGDPFGHEQYF TGTGCCAGCAAACGACTAGCGGGAGACCCTTTTGGCCACGAGCAGTACTTC
TRBJ1-1 TRBV5-6 few TRBD1 CASSFDRGGNTEAFF TGTGCCAGCAGCTTCGACAGGGGAGGGAACACTGAAGCTTTCTTT
TRBJ2-7 TRBV5-1 - TRBD2 CASSLGTSSIYEQYF TGCGCCAGCAGCTTAGGGACTAGCAGTATTTACGAGCAGTACTTC
TRBJ2-1 TRBV4-1 few TRBD2 CASSPSPSGAYNEQFF TGCGCCAGCAGCCCCTCCCCTAGCGGAGCTTACAATGAGCAGTTCTTC
TRBJ1-3 TRBV6-1 - - CASSEVGGRNTIYF TGTGCCAGCAGTGAAGTCGGGGGAAGAAACACCATATATTTT
TRBJ2-3 TRBV27 - - CASSPRTDASNTQYF TGTGCCAGCAGTCCACGGACAGACGCTTCAAATACGCAGTATTTT
TRBJ2-7 TRBV30 - TRBD1 CAWSPRGAGQGAIRSYEQYF TGTGCCTGGAGCCCGCGCGGAGCGGGACAGGGGGCTATCCGGTCCTACGAGCAGTACTTC
TRBJ2-1 TRBV18 - - CASSRAISVSQFF TGTGCCAGCTCACGGGCTATCAGTGTCAGTCAGTTCTTC
TRBJ2-7 TRBV5-1 - TRBD2 CASSPIAGGQSYEQYF TGCGCCAGCAGCCCGATAGCGGGAGGGCAATCCTACGAGCAGTACTTC
TRBJ2-2 TRBV28 many TRBD2 CASRKASGNTGELFF TGTGCCAGCAGGAAGGCTAGCGGTAACACCGGGGAGCTGTTTTTT
TRBJ2-7 TRBV18 many TRBD1 CASSPPGQGAQVQYF TGTGCCAGCTCACCGCCGGGACAGGGGGCCCAGGTGCAGTACTTC
TRBJ2-7 TRBV5-1 - - CASSFVGPVSYEQYF TGCGCCAGCAGCTTTGTAGGACCGGTCTCCTACGAGCAGTACTTC
TRBJ1-1 TRBV7-2 few - CASSLDLGFTSAAEAFF TGTGCCAGCAGCTTAGATCTGGGCTTCACCTCCGCGGCTGAAGCTTTCTTT
TRBJ1-4 TRBV28 - - CASTLWGGPNEKLFF TGTGCCAGCACCCTATGGGGGGGTCCTAATGAAAAACTGTTTTTT
TRBJ1-3 TRBV2 - - CASSEGLNSGNTIYF TGTGCCAGCAGTGAAGGACTGAACTCTGGAAACACCATATATTTT
TRBJ2-1 TRBV4-2 - TRBD2 CASSLIAGSYNEQFF TGTGCCAGCAGCCTAATAGCGGGCTCCTACAATGAGCAGTTCTTC
TRBJ2-5 TRBV6-1 - TRBD1 CASRTPGQAKETQYF TGTGCCAGCAGGACGCCGGGACAGGCCAAGGAGACCCAGTACTTC
TRBJ1-2 TRBV5-6 - - CASSRVGLEGYTF TGTGCCAGCAGCCGTGTGGGGTTGGAAGGCTACACCTTC
TRBJ1-5 TRBV28 - TRBD1 CASSRDRVEQPQHF TGTGCCAGCAGTCGGGACAGGGTAGAGCAGCCCCAGCATTTT
TRBJ1-1 TRBV9 - - CASSGGGTGNTEAFF TGTGCCAGCAGCGGGGGCGGGACGGGGAACACTGAAGCTTTCTTT
TRBJ1-2 TRBV9 - TRBD1 CASSGGQDVLHGYTF TGTGCCAGCAGCGGGGGACAGGATGTTTTGCATGGCTACACCTTC
TRBJ2-1 TRBV7-2 - - CASSTDVSAYNEQFF TGTGCCAGCAGCACGGACGTCAGCGCCTACAATGAGCAGTTCTTC
TRBJ1-2 TRBV6-1 - TRBD1 CASRETGTGGGYTF TGTGCCAGCAGAGAGACCGGGACAGGGGGCGGCTACACCTTC
TRBJ1-1 TRBV15 - - CATSRDYRTANTEAFF TGTGCCACCAGCAGAGATTACCGGACAGCGAACACTGAAGCTTTCTTT
TRBJ2-7 TRBV7-9 - - CASQREYEQYF TGTGCCAGCCAACGGGAATACGAGCAGTACTTC
TRBJ2-7 TRBV30 - TRBD1 CAGSRDRVYEQYF TGTGCCGGATCACGGGACAGGGTCTACGAGCAGTACTTC
TRBJ2-7 TRBV19 few TRBD1 CASSTGQVGSYEQYF TGTGCCAGTAGTACCGGACAGGTTGGGTCCTACGAGCAGTACTTC
TRBJ2-2 TRBV20-1 - - CSARHTGELFF TGCAGTGCTAGACACACCGGGGAGCTGTTTTTT
TRBJ1-4 TRBV6-6 few - CASSPITNEKLFF TGTGCCAGCAGCCCCATAACTAATGAAAAACTGTTTTTT
TRBJ2-5 TRBV18 many TRBD2 CASATSGRVWETQYF TGTGCCAGCGCGACTAGCGGGAGGGTCTGGGAGACCCAGTACTTC
TRBJ2-2 TRBV6-5 - - CASIQSRNTGELFF TGTGCCAGCATCCAGTCTAGGAACACCGGGGAGCTGTTTTTT
TRBJ1-1 TRBV28 - TRBD1 CASSRYRGKGGEAFF TGTGCCAGCAGTAGATACAGGGGAAAAGGCGGTGAAGCTTTCTTT
TRBJ2-5 TRBV7-9 - - CASRQVRESRGTQYF TGTGCCAGCAGGCAAGTCAGGGAGTCTCGTGGGACCCAGTACTTC
TRBJ2-7 TRBV6-1 - TRBD2 CAISGTSGSYEQYF TGTGCCATCAGCGGGACTAGCGGGAGCTACGAGCAGTACTTC
TRBJ2-1 TRBV15 - TRBD2 CATSRAGLAGRDEQFF TGTGCCACCAGCAGAGCGGGACTAGCGGGGAGGGATGAGCAGTTCTTC
TRBJ2-5 TRBV6-6 - TRBD2 CASSYGLAGVGETQYF TGTGCCAGCAGTTACGGGCTAGCGGGAGTAGGAGAGACCCAGTACTTC